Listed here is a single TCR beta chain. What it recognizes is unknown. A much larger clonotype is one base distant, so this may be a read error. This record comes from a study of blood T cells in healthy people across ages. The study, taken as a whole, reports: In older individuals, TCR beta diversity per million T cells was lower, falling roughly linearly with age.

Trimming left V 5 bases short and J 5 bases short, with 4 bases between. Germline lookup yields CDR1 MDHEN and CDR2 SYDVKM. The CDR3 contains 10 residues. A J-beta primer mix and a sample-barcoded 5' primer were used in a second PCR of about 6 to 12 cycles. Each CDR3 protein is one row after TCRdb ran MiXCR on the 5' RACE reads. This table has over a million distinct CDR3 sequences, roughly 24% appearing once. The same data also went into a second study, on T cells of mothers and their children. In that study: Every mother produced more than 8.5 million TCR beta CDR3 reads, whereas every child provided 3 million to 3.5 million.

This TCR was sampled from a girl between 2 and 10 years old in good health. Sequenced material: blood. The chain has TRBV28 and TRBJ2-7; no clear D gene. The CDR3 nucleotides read TGTGCCAGCAGTATAAACGAGCAGTACTTC. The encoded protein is CASSINEQYF.